This T cell receptor (beta chain) appears in the sequencing data of a study of blood T cell repertoires in COVID-19. As for the study in general: Sites across the United States, Italy and Spain contributed samples from acute and convalescent COVID-19. The cDNA or gDNA used as material had been derived from T cells, B-cell-depleted T cells, or PBMCs.

Germline V gene sequence: CDR1 LGHDT, CDR2 YNNKEL (reference sequence). CDR3 length: 18 residues. The trim removed 1 base at V and 0 bases at J, leaving 11 bases unmatched. Per the study methods: For nucleated cells, counts were estimated from reference gene primer amplification. Some clones are missing from TCRdb's copy, which holds only in-frame ones; the method was immunoSEQ multiplex PCR. Clone size and V and J calls were adopted from that table, with D and trimming inferred from the DNA. The sample carries about 220,000 clones, approximately 80% recorded once. This TCR was sampled from a woman in her 70s with acute or convalescent COVID-19. The chain employs TRBV3-1 (or the pseudogene TRBV3-2) and TRBJ2-7; 8 nucleotides align to TRBD2. The sample comprised peripheral blood. CDR3 residues: CASSQALSGGSYSYEQYF. Written as DNA, the CDR3 is TGTGCCAGCAGCCAAGCCCTAAGCGGGGGATCCTACTCCTACGAGCAGTACTTC.